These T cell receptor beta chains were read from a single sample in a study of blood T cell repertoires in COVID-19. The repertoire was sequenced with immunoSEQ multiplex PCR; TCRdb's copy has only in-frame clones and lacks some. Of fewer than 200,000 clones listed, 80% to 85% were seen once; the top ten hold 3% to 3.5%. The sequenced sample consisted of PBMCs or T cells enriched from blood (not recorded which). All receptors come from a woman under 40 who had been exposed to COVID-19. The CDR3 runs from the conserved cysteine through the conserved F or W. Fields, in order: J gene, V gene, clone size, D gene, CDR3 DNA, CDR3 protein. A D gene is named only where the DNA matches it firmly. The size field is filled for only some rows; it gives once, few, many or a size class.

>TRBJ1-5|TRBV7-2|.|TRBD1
TGTGCCAGCAGCTTACAGACAGGGGGCGATCAGCCCCAGCATTTT
CASSLQTGGDQPQHF
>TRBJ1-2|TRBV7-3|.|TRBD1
TGTGCCAGCAGCTCACAGGGGGACCGCTATGGCTACACCTTC
CASSSQGDRYGYTF
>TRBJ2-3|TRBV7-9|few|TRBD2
TGTGCCAGCAGCTCCCCCCGGGGGGAGACAGATACGCAGTATTTT
CASSSPRGETDTQYF
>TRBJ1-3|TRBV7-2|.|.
TGTGCCAGCAGCTTGGAGACAGGCTCTGGAAACACCATATATTTT
CASSLETGSGNTIYF
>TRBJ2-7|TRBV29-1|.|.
TGCAGCGTTGAGAGCAGCGACTACGAGCAGTACTTC
CSVESSDYEQYF
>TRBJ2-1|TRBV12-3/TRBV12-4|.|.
TGTGCCAGCAGCGCAAGCGTAGAGCAGTTCTTC
CASSASVEQFF
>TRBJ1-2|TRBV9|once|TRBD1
TGTGCCAGCAGCGTCCCCGAGAAGGGGGCGCGAGGCTACACCTTC
CASSVPEKGARGYTF
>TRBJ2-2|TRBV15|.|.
TGTGCCACCAGCAGAGTAGGCGGGGGCGAATTCACCGGGGAGCTGTTTTTT
CATSRVGGGEFTGELFF
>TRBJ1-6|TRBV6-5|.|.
TGTGCCAGTTGGGCTTTTATCTATAATTCACCCCTCCACTTT
CASWAFIYNSPLHF
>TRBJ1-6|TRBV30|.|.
TGTGCCTGGAGTGCCACTGAGAATTCACCCCTCCACTTT
CAWSATENSPLHF
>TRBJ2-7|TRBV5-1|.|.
TGCGCCAGCAGCTTGGAGGCAGGGGTAGTCGGCGAGCAGTACTTC
CASSLEAGVVGEQYF
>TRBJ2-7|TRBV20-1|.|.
TGCAGTGCAAAACGGGGGGCAGTGCAGTACTTC
CSAKRGAVQYF
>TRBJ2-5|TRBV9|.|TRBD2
TGTGCCAGCAGCGTTCCAGCGGGGGGGCTGGAGACCCAGTACTTC
CASSVPAGGLETQYF
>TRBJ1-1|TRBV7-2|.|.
TGTGCCAGCAGCCTCCAGGGGTGGTCACAGGAAGCTTTCTTT
CASSLQGWSQEAFF
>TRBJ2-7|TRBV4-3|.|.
TGCGCCAGCAGCCAAGAATGGACTAAAGCTACCTACGAGCAGTACTTC
CASSQEWTKATYEQYF
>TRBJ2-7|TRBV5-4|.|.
TGTGCCAGCAGCTTGGAGCTGACCTACGAGCAGTACTTC
CASSLELTYEQYF